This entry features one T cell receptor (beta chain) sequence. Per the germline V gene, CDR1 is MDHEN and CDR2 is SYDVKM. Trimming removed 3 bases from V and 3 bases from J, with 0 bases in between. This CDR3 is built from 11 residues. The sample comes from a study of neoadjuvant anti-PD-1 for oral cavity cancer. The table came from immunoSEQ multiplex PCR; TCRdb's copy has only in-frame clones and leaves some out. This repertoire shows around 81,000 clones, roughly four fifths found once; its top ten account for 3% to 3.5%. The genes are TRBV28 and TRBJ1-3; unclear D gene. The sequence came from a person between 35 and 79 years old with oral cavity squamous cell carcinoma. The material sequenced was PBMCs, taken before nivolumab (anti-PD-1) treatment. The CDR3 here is CASSFGNTIYF. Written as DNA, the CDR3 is TGTGCCAGCAGTTTTGGAAACACCATATATTTT. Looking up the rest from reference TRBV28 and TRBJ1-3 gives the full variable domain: DVKVTQSSRYLVKRTGEKVFLECVQDMDHENMFWYRQDPGLGLRLIYFSYDVKMKEKGDIPEGYSVSREKKERFSLILESASTNQTSMYLCASSFGNTIYFGEGSWLTVV.